Each of the 15 T cell receptor beta chains below was sequenced from the same sample in a study of T cells in Graves' hyperthyroidism and ophthalmopathy. Regions amplified from RNA transcripts were the TCR beta CDR3 regions. In the first-round RT-PCR of the TCR CDR3, the HTBI primer set was used. One entry per CDR3 protein results from TCRdb running MiXCR on the multiplex PCR reads. The repertoire holds some 500,000 distinct CDR3 sequences, with around 22% as singletons. Material: blood. The receptors shown here come from a woman aged 25-40 years with Graves' ophthalmopathy.

In this sample, this clonotype turned up a few times. V is TRBV29-1 and J is TRBJ2-5, with 11 bases that match TRBD1. In germline, CDR1 is SQVTM, CDR2 ANQGSEA. The CDR3 has 14 amino acids. Trimming cost V 4 bases and J 5 bases; bases outside gene matches: 6. The chain's CDR3 is CSVVRGQGGETQYF. DNA for the CDR3: TGCAGCGTTGTCCGGGGACAGGGGGGGGAGACCCAGTACTTC.

The chain employs TRBV9 and TRBJ2-3; maybe TRBD2 (6 bases). Trimming removed 7 bases from V and 2 bases from J, with 11 bases in between. The CDR3 spans 13 residues. CDR1 is SGDLS, CDR2 YYNGEE, per germline. CDR3 loop: CASGRDSTDTQYF. The CDR3 DNA sequence: TGTGCCAGCGGGCGGGACTCCACAGATACGCAGTATTTT. Combining the CDR3 with reference TRBV9 and TRBJ2-3 gives the whole variable domain DSGVTQTPKHLITATGQRVTLRCSPRSGDLSVYWYQQSLDQGLQFLIQYYNGEERAKGNILERFSAQQFPDLHSELNLSSLELGDSALYFCASGRDSTDTQYFGPGTRLTVL.

This clonotype was counted ten times or more. This CDR3 is CSVEDEGEFYEQYF. The CDR3, as DNA: TGCAGCGTTGAAGATGAGGGGGAATTCTACGAGCAGTACTTC. This chain uses TRBV29-1 with TRBJ2-7; TRBD1 is a possible D gene (6 bases). Trimming pared 0 bases from V and 3 bases from J, leaving 12 bases between. The CDR3 sequence is 14 residues long. In germline, CDR1 is SQVTM, CDR2 ANQGSEA.

This clonotype was counted at least ten times. V usage is TRBV2 and J usage is TRBJ1-1, with D perhaps TRBD1 (6 bases). The CDR3 runs to 13 residues. V gave up 11 bases and J gave up 1 base, with 14 bases separating them. From germline, CDR1 is SNHLY and CDR2 FYNNEI. This CDR3 is CAGRRTANTEAFF. The DNA of the CDR3 is TGTGCCGGTCGTAGGACAGCGAACACTGAAGCTTTCTTT.

The sample holds many counts of this clonotype. DNA of the CDR3: TGTGCCAGCAGCGTAGGACAGTCGGGGGCCAACGTCCTGACTTTC. Protein sequence: CASSVGQSGANVLTF. The rearrangement uses TRBV7-3 and TRBJ2-6; D possibly corresponds to TRBD1 (6 bases). Trimming pared 5 bases from V and 4 bases from J, leaving 12 bases between. The CDR3 length is 15 residues. Germline V gene data show CDR1 as SGHTA and CDR2 as FQGTGA.

Many counts were recorded for this clonotype. The gene calls are TRBV20-1 and TRBJ2-7, with D perhaps TRBD2 (6 bases). CDR1 and CDR2 from the germline V gene are DFQATT and SNEGSKA (reference sequence). V lost 6 bases and J lost 3, with 15 bases in between. The CDR3 has 13 residues. The DNA of the CDR3 is TGCAGTGCAACGGGGGAGAACCGCTACGAGCAGTACTTC. It codes for CSATGENRYEQYF.

This clonotype has at least ten counts. A junction boundary mismatches the germline segment, possibly from a read error. The gene calls are TRBV12-3 or TRBV12-4 and TRBJ2-5, with D tentatively TRBD2 (5 bases). The length of the CDR3 is 16 residues. CDR3 residues: CAGSFAGGVRRETQYF. As DNA, the CDR3 is TGTGCCGGCAGTTTTGCGGGTGGGGTTCGGCGAGAGACCCAGTACTTC.

There are a few counts of this clonotype. This chain joins TRBV7-2 and TRBJ2-4, with 8 bases lining up with TRBD1. The germline V gene encodes CDR1 SGHTA and CDR2 FQGNSA. Trimming at V came to 6 bases and at J to 2 bases, leaving 6 bases not matched to a gene. The CDR3 extends over 15 amino acids. This chain's CDR3 is CASSSGGSTKNIQYF. As DNA, the CDR3 is TGTGCCAGCAGTTCAGGGGGCTCGACCAAAAACATTCAGTACTTC.

This clonotype appeared many times. The chain is built from TRBV2 and TRBJ2-5; D not certain. There are 13 residues in the CDR3. Trimming took off 7 bases at V and 2 bases at J, with 11 bases between the two ends. Looked up from germline, CDR1 is SNHLY and CDR2 is FYNNEI. CDR3 nucleotide sequence: TGTGCCAGCACCGGACCCAGTCAAGAGACCCAGTACTTC. It codes for CASTGPSQETQYF.

This clonotype has a count of ten or more. The chain is built from TRBV19 and TRBJ2-7, with D perhaps matching TRBD1 (6 bases). Trimming removed 6 bases from V and 2 bases from J, with 20 bases in between. The CDR3 consists of 16 residues. Germline CDR1 LNHDA, CDR2 SQIVND (reference sequence). CDR3 region: CASSRDIELFPYEQYF. The CDR3 DNA reads TGTGCCAGTAGCCGGGACATCGAACTTTTTCCCTACGAGCAGTACTTC.

This clonotype was observed a handful of times. The chain recombines TRBV28 with TRBJ1-2; D is ambiguous. Germline CDR1 and CDR2: MDHEN and SYDVKM. This CDR3 comprises 16 residues. Trimming took off 4 bases at V and 3 bases at J, with 18 bases between the two ends. As DNA, the CDR3 is TGTGCCAGCAGTTCGCCCTGGGGAGGGTTGGACTATGGCTACACCTTC. Protein product: CASSSPWGGLDYGYTF.

This clonotype was observed at least ten times. The V call is TRBV6-1, the J call TRBJ2-7, with 8 positions matching TRBD1. The CDR3 loop spans 14 amino acids. The germline V gene has CDR1 MNHNS and CDR2 SASEGT. The J segment lost 6 bases and the V segment lost 6 bases, leaving 10 bases of the junction unmatched. In DNA form, the CDR3 reads TGTGCCAGCAGAGATACAGGGGGTACGGGCGAGCAGTACTTC. Amino acid sequence: CASRDTGGTGEQYF.

This clonotype was seen a handful of times. The genes are TRBV7-8 and TRBJ1-1, with TRBD1 as a possible D gene (5 bases). The CDR3 is 15 residues long. Germline values: CDR1 SGHVS, CDR2 FQNEAQ. V lost 1 base and J 1 base, leaving 10 bases between the germline ends. The CDR3 spells CASSLVAGENTEAFF. In DNA form, the CDR3 reads TGTGCCAGCAGCTTAGTTGCGGGGGAGAACACTGAAGCTTTCTTT.

In its sample, this clonotype was seen many times. The rearrangement joins TRBV4-1 to TRBJ2-7; D not certain. This CDR3 comprises 14 residues. The ends were cut back, 3 bases at V and 0 bases at J, with 9 bases in the middle. Germline CDR1 MGHRA, CDR2 YSYEKL. This chain's CDR3 is CASSHDAGSYEQYF. Written as DNA, the CDR3 is TGCGCCAGCAGCCACGACGCCGGCTCCTACGAGCAGTACTTC.

Many counts were recorded for this clonotype. Sequence at one end of the junction differs from germline and may be a read error. V usage is TRBV6-5 and J usage is TRBJ2-7; perhaps TRBD1 as D (6 bases). The CDR3 runs 14 residues. Germline V lookup: CDR1 MNHEY, CDR2 SVGAGI. CDR3 DNA sequence: TGTGCCAGCAGTCCGGGACACGCTATCCAAGGCAAGGACTTC. Its protein is CASSPGHAIQGKDF.